This T cell receptor beta chain was obtained from a study of CD8 T cells in Susac syndrome. The V segment lost 1 base and the J segment 3 bases; nucleotides outside the gene matches: 4. Germline CDR1 SGHVS, CDR2 FNYEAQ. This CDR3 comprises 17 residues. Random hexamers served to reverse transcribe roughly 0.45 to 1 ug RNA. It was immunoSEQ multiplex PCR that amplified TCR beta CDR3 across 54 Vbeta and 13 Jbeta. TCRdb called the immunoSEQ multiplex PCR reads again in MiXCR, with one record for every CDR3 protein. The profile shows roughly 300,000 distinct CDR3 sequences, 85% of them singletons. The sample comprised CD8+ T cells from PBMCs. The origin of this receptor is a human donor with multiple sclerosis. The chain uses TRBV7-6 and TRBJ2-2; 11 bases align to TRBD2. The CDR3 spells CASSLELAGVDTGELFF. Here the CDR3 DNA reads TGTGCCAGCAGCTTAGAACTAGCGGGAGTCGACACCGGGGAGCTGTTTTTT.